These T cell receptor beta chains were read from a single sample in a study of cytomegalovirus exposure and HLA in healthy donors. Repertoires were generated with immunoSEQ multiplex PCR, while TCRdb's copy carries only in-frame clones and drops some. This table has roughly 200,000 clones, approximately 78% appearing once. Sequencing used PBMCs. The receptors here all came from a woman in her forties in good health and CMV-seronegative. Both conserved end residues are part of each CDR3. The D gene is left open where the match is weak.

J gene: TRBJ2-1
V gene: TRBV9
D gene: -
CDR3 protein: CASSVLYNSYNEQFF

J gene: TRBJ1-6
V gene: TRBV6-1
D gene: -
CDR3 protein: CASSWTSDNSPLHF

J gene: TRBJ2-4
V gene: TRBV7-8
D gene: TRBD2
CDR3 protein: CASSSEAGVVKNIQYF

J gene: TRBJ2-7
V gene: TRBV7-2
D gene: -
CDR3 protein: CASSLTGSTYEQYF

J gene: TRBJ1-5
V gene: TRBV5-4
D gene: TRBD1
CDR3 protein: CASSLQGDQPQHF

J gene: -
V gene: TRBV5-1
D gene: TRBD2
CDR3 protein: CASRTSAGNYEQYF

J gene: TRBJ1-1
V gene: TRBV29-1
D gene: -
CDR3 protein: CSVLDPRGTEAFF

J gene: TRBJ1-1
V gene: TRBV5-1
D gene: TRBD1
CDR3 protein: CASSSFGTDEAFF

J gene: TRBJ1-3
V gene: TRBV6-1
D gene: -
CDR3 protein: CASSEWGRIGNTIYF

J gene: TRBJ2-1
V gene: TRBV7-9
D gene: -
CDR3 protein: CASRPRGGLGNEQFF

J gene: TRBJ2-1
V gene: TRBV30
D gene: -
CDR3 protein: CAWTRDLYNEQFF

J gene: TRBJ2-3
V gene: TRBV5-1
D gene: TRBD1
CDR3 protein: CASSLDRGHKDTQYF

J gene: TRBJ2-7
V gene: TRBV13
D gene: TRBD1
CDR3 protein: CASRETGGSHEQYF

J gene: TRBJ2-3
V gene: TRBV5-1
D gene: TRBD2
CDR3 protein: CASSDSGSRADTQYF

J gene: TRBJ2-4
V gene: TRBV7-9
D gene: -
CDR3 protein: CASSLAGGKNIQYF

J gene: TRBJ2-3
V gene: TRBV28
D gene: TRBD2
CDR3 protein: CASSPPAGGVSDTQYF

J gene: TRBJ2-7
V gene: TRBV6-1
D gene: TRBD2
CDR3 protein: CASSSGSYEQYF

J gene: TRBJ1-2
V gene: TRBV29-1
D gene: -
CDR3 protein: CSVDSGRYRYTF

J gene: TRBJ1-1
V gene: TRBV7-9
D gene: -
CDR3 protein: CASSRDRSMNTEAFF

J gene: TRBJ2-5
V gene: TRBV2
D gene: -
CDR3 protein: CASRTTGSRGETQYF

J gene: TRBJ1-4
V gene: TRBV15
D gene: TRBD1
CDR3 protein: CATSRDQGATNEKLFF

J gene: TRBJ2-5
V gene: TRBV15
D gene: -
CDR3 protein: CATGAIGSLWETQYF

J gene: TRBJ1-1
V gene: TRBV18
D gene: TRBD1
CDR3 protein: CASSDHKGTGMNTEAFF

J gene: TRBJ2-3
V gene: TRBV2
D gene: -
CDR3 protein: CASSEGARRPPDTQYF

J gene: TRBJ2-7
V gene: TRBV15
D gene: -
CDR3 protein: CATSTRAASLTGEQYF

J gene: TRBJ2-7
V gene: TRBV7-3
D gene: -
CDR3 protein: CASSLDPAYEQYF

J gene: TRBJ2-7
V gene: TRBV5-6
D gene: -
CDR3 protein: CASGPGTVPDEQYF

J gene: TRBJ2-1
V gene: TRBV5-6
D gene: TRBD1
CDR3 protein: CASSRTAGTGVYNEQFF

J gene: TRBJ2-2
V gene: TRBV27
D gene: TRBD1
CDR3 protein: CASRTYRDRVSGELFF

J gene: TRBJ2-2
V gene: TRBV28
D gene: TRBD2
CDR3 protein: CVSSYNNILAGETGELFF

J gene: TRBJ2-1
V gene: TRBV29-1
D gene: TRBD2
CDR3 protein: CSVGTSGYNEQFF

J gene: TRBJ2-7
V gene: TRBV21-1
D gene: -
CDR3 protein: CASSLGYWQGCYEEQYF

J gene: TRBJ2-1
V gene: TRBV18
D gene: -
CDR3 protein: CASSPGHLYNEQFF

J gene: TRBJ1-2
V gene: TRBV9
D gene: TRBD1
CDR3 protein: CASSGTGAPRGYTF

J gene: TRBJ2-4
V gene: TRBV15
D gene: TRBD1
CDR3 protein: CATSRRGQGENIQYF

J gene: TRBJ2-2
V gene: TRBV12-1
D gene: -
CDR3 protein: CASSLPGRVNTGELFF